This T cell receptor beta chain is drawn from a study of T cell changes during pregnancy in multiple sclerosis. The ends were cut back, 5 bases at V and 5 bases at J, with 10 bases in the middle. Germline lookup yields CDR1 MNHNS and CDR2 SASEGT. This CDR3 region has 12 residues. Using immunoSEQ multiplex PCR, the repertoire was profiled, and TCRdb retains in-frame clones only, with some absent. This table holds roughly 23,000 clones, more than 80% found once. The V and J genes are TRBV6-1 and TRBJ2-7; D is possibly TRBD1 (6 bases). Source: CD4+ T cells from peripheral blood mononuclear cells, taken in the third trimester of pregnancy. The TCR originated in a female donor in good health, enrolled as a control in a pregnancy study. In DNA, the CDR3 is TGTGCCAGCAGTTGGGACATCCACGAGCAGTACTTC. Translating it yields CASSWDIHEQYF.